There are many counts of the clone carrying this TCR beta chain. The data belong to a study of CD8 T cells in ankylosing spondylitis. It was by quantitative 5'-RACE with molecular barcodes that TCR beta libraries were made. TCRdb re-derived calls from the 5' RACE reads in MiXCR, one entry per CDR3 protein. The sample comprises approximately 250,000 distinct CDR3 sequences, less than 9.5% of which are singletons, and 4% to 5% rests with the top ten. This CDR3 region has 16 residues. The V gene lost 2 bases and the J gene lost 4 bases, with 12 bases spanning the gap. Germline V gene sequence: CDR1 MDHEN, CDR2 SYDVKM.

Sample: blood, either unsorted or a sorted T cell fraction (not recorded which). This chain uses TRBV28 with TRBJ2-6, with D perhaps TRBD1 (6 bases). The sequence was collected from a female donor with ankylosing spondylitis or in good health (not recorded which). The CDR3 sequence: CASSLGPGTGANVLTF. CDR3 coding DNA: TGTGCCAGCAGTTTAGGTCCAGGGACAGGGGCCAACGTCCTGACTTTC.